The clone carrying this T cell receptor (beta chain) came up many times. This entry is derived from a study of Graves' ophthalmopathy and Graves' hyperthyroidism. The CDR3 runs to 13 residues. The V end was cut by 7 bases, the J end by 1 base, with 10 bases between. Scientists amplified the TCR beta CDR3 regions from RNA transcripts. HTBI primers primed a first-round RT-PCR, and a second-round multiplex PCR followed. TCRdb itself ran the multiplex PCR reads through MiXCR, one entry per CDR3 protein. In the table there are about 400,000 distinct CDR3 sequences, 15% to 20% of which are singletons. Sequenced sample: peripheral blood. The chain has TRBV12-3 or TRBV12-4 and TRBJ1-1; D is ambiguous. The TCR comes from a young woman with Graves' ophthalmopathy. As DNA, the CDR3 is TGTGCCAGCACAGAATGGGGGAACACTGAAGCTTTCTTT. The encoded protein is CASTEWGNTEAFF.